This T cell receptor (beta chain) was retrieved from a study of cytomegalovirus exposure and HLA in healthy donors. Study information: The 120 or so validation repertoires were reported in a later analysis to have been generated on the same platform as the roughly 700 first-cohort repertoires. Study-wide points: There were under 200 TCR beta chains listed as cytomegalovirus-associated. Reports described diagnosis of cytomegalovirus status by the classifier as highly specific and sensitive.

The V gene's germline CDR1 is LNHDA and CDR2 SQIVND (reference sequence). The CDR3 loop spans 14 amino acids. Trimming left V 4 bases short and J 3 bases short, with 12 bases between. Details on this clone: What it binds is unknown.

Measured with immunoSEQ multiplex PCR; TCRdb has only the in-frame clones, and not every one. The sample includes a few hundred thousand clones, roughly 91% of them seen just once. The source of this sequence is a woman in her 30s in good health and CMV-seronegative. Sequenced: PBMCs. The V call is TRBV19, the J call TRBJ1-2; no clear D gene. DNA for the CDR3: TGTGCCAGTAGTACCCTTGGGCGCGACTATGGCTACACCTTC. Translating it yields CASSTLGRDYGYTF.